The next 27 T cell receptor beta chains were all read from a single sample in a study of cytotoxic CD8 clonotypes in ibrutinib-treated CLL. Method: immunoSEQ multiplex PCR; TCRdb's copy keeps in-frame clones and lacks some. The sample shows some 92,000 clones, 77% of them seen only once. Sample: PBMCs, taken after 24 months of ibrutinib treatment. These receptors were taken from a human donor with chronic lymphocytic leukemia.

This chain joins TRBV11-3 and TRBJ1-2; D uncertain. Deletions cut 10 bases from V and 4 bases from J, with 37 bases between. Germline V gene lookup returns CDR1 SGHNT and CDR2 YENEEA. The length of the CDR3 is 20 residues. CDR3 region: CATTMGCPRRPFGLGYGYTF. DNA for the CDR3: TGTGCCACCACCATGGGGTGCCCGCGACGGCCCTTCGGTTTAGGCTATGGCTACACCTTC.

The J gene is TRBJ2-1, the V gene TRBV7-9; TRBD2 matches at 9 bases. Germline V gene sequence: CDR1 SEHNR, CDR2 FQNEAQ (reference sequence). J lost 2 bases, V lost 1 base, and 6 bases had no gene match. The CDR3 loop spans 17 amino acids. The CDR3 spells CASSLGVGLAAYNEQFF. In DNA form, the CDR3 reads TGTGCCAGCAGCTTAGGGGTGGGACTAGCAGCCTACAATGAGCAGTTCTTC.

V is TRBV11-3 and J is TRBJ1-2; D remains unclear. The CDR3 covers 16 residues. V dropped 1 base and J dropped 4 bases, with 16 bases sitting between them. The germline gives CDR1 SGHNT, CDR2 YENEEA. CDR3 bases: TGTGCCAGCAGCTTAGGGGGAGGCGGGAACATCTATGGCTACACCTTC. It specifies CASSLGGGGNIYGYTF.

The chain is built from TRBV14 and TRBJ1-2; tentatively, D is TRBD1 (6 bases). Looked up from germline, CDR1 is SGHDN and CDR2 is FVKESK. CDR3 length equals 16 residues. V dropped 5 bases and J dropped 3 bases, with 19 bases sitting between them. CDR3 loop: CASSATPGAGDYGYTF. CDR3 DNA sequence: TGTGCCAGCAGCGCAACACCGGGGGCGGGAGACTATGGCTACACCTTC.

DNA for the CDR3: TGTGCCAGCAGTGGGTGGGGAGCCCATTGGAATGAGCAGTTCTTC. Encoded protein: CASSGWGAHWNEQFF. V and J are TRBV28 and TRBJ2-1, with D tentatively TRBD2 (5 bases). The CDR3 totals 15 residues. CDR1 is MDHEN and CDR2 is SYDVKM in the germline V gene. V gave up 5 bases and J gave up 7 bases, with 18 bases separating them. Combining the CDR3 with reference TRBV28 and TRBJ2-1 gives the whole variable domain DVKVTQSSRYLVKRTGEKVFLECVQDMDHENMFWYRQDPGLGLRLIYFSYDVKMKEKGDIPEGYSVSREKKERFSLILESASTNQTSMYLCASSGWGAHWNEQFFGPGTRLTVL.

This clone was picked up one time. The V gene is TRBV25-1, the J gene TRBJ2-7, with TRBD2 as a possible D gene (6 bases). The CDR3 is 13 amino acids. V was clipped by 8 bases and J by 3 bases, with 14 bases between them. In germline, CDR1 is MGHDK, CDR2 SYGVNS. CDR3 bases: TGTGCCAGCGGGACTGCAATTGACTACGAGCAGTACTTC. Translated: CASGTAIDYEQYF.

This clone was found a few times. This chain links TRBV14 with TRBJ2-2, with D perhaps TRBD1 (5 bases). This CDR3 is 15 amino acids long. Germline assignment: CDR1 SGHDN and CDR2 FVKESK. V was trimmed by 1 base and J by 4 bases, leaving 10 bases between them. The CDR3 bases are TGTGCCAGCAGCCAAGTACGGCAGGGCACCGGGGAGCTGTTTTTT. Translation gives CASSQVRQGTGELFF.

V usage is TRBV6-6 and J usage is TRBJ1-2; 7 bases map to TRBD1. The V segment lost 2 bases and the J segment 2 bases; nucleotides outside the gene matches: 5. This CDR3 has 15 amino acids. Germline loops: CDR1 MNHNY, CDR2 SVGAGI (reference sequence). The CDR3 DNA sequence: TGTGCCAGCAGTTACCCCTCAGGGGGAAACTATGGCTACACCTTC. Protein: CASSYPSGGNYGYTF.

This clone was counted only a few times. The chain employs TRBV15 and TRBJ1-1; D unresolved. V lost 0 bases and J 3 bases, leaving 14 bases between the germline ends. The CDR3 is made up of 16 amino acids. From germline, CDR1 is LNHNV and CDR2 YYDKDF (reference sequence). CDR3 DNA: TGTGCCACCAGCAGAGATCTGGGGTATGTGGACACTGAAGCTTTCTTT. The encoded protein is CATSRDLGYVDTEAFF.

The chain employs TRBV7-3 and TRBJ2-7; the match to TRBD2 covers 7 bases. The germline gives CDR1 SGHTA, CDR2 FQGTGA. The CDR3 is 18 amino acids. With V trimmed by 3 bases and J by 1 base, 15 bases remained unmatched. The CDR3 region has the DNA TGTGCCAGCAGCTTTACGGGCCGGACGACTAGCTCTTCCTACGAGCAGTACTTC. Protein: CASSFTGRTTSSSYEQYF.

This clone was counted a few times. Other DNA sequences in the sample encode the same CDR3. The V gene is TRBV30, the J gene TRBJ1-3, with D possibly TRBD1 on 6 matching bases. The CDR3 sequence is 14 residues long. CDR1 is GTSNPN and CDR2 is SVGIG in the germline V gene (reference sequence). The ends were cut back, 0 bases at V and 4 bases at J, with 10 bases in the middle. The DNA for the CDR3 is TGTGCCTGGAGTGTACAAGGGGGAGGAAACACCATATATTTT. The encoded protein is CAWSVQGGGNTIYF.

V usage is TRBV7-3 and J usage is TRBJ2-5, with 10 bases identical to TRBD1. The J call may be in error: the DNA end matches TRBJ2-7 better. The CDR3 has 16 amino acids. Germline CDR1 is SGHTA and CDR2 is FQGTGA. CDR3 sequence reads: CASSLSGGTGEYEQYF. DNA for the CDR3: TGTGCCAGCAGCTTATCGGGTGGGACAGGGGAGTACGAGCAGTACTTC.

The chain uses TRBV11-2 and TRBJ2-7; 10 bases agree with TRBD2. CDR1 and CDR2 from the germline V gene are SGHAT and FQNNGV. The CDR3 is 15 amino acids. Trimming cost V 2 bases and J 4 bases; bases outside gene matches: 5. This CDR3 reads CASSLQSSGSYEQYF. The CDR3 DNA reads TGTGCCAGCAGCTTACAATCTAGCGGGAGTTACGAGCAGTACTTC.

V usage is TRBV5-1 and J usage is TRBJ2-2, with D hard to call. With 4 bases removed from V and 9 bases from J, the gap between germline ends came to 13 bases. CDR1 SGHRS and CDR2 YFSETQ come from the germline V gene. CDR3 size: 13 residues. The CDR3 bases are TGCGCCAGCAGCCCAGGTGTGGCTAGGGAGCTGTTTTTT. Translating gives CASSPGVARELFF.

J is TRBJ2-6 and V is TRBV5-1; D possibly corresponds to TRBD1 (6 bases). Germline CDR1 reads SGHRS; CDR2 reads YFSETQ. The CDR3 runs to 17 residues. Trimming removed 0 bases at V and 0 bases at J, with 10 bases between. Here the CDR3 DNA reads TGCGCCAGCAGCTTGGGACAGGACGCCTCTGGGGCCAACGTCCTGACTTTC. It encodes CASSLGQDASGANVLTF.

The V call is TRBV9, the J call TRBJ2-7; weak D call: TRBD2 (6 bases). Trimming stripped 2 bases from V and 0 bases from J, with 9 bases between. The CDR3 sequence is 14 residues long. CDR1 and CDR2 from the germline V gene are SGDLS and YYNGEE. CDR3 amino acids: CASSVGRDSYEQYF. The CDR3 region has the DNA TGTGCCAGCAGCGTCGGGCGGGACTCCTACGAGCAGTACTTC.

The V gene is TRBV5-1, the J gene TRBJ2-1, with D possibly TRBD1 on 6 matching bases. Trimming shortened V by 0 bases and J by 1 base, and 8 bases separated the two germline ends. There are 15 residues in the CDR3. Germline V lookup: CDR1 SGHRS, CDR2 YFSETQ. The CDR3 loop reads CASSLEGESYNEQFF. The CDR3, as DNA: TGCGCCAGCAGCTTGGAGGGGGAGTCCTACAATGAGCAGTTCTTC.

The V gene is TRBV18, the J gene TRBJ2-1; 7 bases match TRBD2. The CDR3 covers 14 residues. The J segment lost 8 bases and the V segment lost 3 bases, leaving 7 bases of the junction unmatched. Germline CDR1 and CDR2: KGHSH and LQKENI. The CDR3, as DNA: TGTGCCAGCTCACCCCAAGGACGGGGGGATGAGCAGTTCTTC. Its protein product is CASSPQGRGDEQFF.

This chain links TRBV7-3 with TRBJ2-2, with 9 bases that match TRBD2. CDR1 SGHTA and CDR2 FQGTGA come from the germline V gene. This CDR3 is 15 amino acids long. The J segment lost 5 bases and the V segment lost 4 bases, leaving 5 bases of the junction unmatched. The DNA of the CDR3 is TGTGCCAGCAGCTCCCAGGCGGGAGGGACCGGGGAGCTGTTTTTT. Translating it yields CASSSQAGGTGELFF.

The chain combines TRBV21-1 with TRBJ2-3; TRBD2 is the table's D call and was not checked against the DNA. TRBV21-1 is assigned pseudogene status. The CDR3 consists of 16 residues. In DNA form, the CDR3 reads TGTGCCAGCAGCAAAGCGAGAGGACTAGCTAGAGATACGCAGTATTTT. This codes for CASSKARGLARDTQYF.

The CDR3: CASSPMIGTWLSGGFNEQYF. The CDR3 coding sequence is TGTGCCAGCAGTCCAATGATCGGGACATGGCTTTCGGGAGGGTTCAACGAGCAGTACTTC. The genes are TRBV28 and TRBJ2-7; TRBD2 matches 8 bases. The germline gives CDR1 MDHEN, CDR2 SYDVKM. The J segment lost 5 bases and the V segment lost 5 bases, leaving 26 bases of the junction unmatched. The CDR3 runs to 20 residues.

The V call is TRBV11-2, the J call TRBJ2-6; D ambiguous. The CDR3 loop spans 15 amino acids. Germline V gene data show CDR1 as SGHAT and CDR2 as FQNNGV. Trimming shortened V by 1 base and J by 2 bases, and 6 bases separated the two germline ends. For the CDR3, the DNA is TGTGCCAGCAGCTTAGGTAGGGCTGGGGCCAACGTCCTGACTTTC. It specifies CASSLGRAGANVLTF.

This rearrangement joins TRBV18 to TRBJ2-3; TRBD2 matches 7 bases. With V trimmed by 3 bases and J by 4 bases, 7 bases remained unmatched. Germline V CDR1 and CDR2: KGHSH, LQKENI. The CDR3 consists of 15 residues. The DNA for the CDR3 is TGTGCCAGCTCACCGTACCGGGGGGTGTCAGATACGCAGTATTTT. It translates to CASSPYRGVSDTQYF.

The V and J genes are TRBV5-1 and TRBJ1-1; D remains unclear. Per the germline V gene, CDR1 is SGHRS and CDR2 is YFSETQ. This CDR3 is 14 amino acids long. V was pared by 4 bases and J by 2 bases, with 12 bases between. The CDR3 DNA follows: TGCGCCAGCAGCCCGAACGGGGTTAACACTGAAGCTTTCTTT. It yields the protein CASSPNGVNTEAFF.

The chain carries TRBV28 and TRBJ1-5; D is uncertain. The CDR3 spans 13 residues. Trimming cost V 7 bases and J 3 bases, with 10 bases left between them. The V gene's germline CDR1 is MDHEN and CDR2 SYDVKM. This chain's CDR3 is CASNRGFNQPQHF. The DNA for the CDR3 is TGTGCCAGCAATCGAGGGTTCAATCAGCCCCAGCATTTT.

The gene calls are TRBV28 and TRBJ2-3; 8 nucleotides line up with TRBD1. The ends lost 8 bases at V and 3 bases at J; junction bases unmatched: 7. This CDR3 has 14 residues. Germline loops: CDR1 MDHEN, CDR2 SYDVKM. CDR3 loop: CASYTRGRTDTQYF. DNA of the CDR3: TGTGCCAGCTATACCAGGGGGCGTACAGATACGCAGTATTTT.

The CDR3 is CASSLIGNTEAFF. For the CDR3, the DNA is TGTGCCAGCAGCTTGATCGGGAACACTGAAGCTTTCTTT. J is TRBJ1-1 and V is TRBV5-6; D is undetermined. CDR1 and CDR2 from the germline V gene are SGHDT and YYEEEE. This CDR3 has 13 amino acids. Trimming shortened V by 1 base and J by 1 base, and 5 bases separated the two germline ends.